The clone carrying this T cell receptor beta chain has a handful of counts. Its antigen is undetermined. Primers: 60 Vbeta forward and 13 Jbeta reverse. The repertoire was sequenced with immunoSEQ multiplex PCR; TCRdb's copy has only in-frame clones and lacks some. The data hold about 190,000 clones, with about four fifths observed a single time. The sample is drawn from a study of cytomegalovirus exposure and HLA in healthy donors. The germline CDR1 and CDR2 sequences are SGHRS and YFSETQ. This CDR3 is 13 amino acids long. Trimming stripped 2 bases from V and 3 bases from J, with 6 bases between. Study-wide results and limits: Later analysis reportedly placed an Asian-associated ancestry cluster below the roughly 680-donor mean in N-insertions.

The rearrangement uses TRBV5-1 and TRBJ2-1; D may be TRBD2 (5 bases). The sample was PBMCs. This TCR was sampled from a woman in her 30s in good health and CMV-seropositive. The DNA for the CDR3 is TGCGCCAGCAGCTTCGGGGTCTACAATGAGCAGTTCTTC. It encodes CASSFGVYNEQFF.